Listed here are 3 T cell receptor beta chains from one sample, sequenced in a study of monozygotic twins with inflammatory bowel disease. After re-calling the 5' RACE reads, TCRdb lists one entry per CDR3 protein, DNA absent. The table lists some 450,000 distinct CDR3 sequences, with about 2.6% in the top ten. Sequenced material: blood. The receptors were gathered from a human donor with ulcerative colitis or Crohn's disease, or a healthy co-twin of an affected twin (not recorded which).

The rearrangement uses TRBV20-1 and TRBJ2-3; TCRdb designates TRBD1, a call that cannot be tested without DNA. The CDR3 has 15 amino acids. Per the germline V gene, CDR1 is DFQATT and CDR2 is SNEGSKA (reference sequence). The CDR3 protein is CSARDLGTGTDTQYF.

CDR3 region: CSARDPEGSETYEQYF. The rearrangement joins TRBV20-1 to TRBJ2-7; TCRdb reports TRBD1, a call that lacks DNA to check it against. This CDR3 has 16 residues. CDR1 DFQATT and CDR2 SNEGSKA come from the germline V gene (reference sequence).

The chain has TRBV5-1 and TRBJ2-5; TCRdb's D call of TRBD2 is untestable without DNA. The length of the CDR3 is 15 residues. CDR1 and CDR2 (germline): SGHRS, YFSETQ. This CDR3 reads CASGIGTSVKETQYF.